This T cell receptor (beta chain) is from a study of CD8 T cells in ankylosing spondylitis. Using its own MiXCR run on the 5' RACE reads, TCRdb lists one record per CDR3 protein. Of about 90,000 distinct CDR3 sequences listed, under 30% are singletons. Study-wide results and caveats: Disease-linked clones were reportedly significantly enriched in matched ankylosing spondylitis synovial fluid.

This clonotype was picked up many times. What it binds is not known. The germline V and J ends were trimmed by 4 bases and 5 bases, with 12 bases remaining between them. In germline, CDR1 is SQVTM, CDR2 ANQGSEA. The CDR3 sequence is 12 residues long. This TCR was recovered from a male donor with ankylosing spondylitis or in good health (not recorded which). The sample consisted of blood, either unsorted or a sorted T cell fraction (not recorded which). V usage is TRBV29-1 and J usage is TRBJ2-7; D not certain. DNA of the CDR3: TGCAGCGTTGTTCGCAGTGGGGACGAGCAGTACTTC. Its translation is CSVVRSGDEQYF.